The 24 T cell receptor beta chains listed next were all sequenced from one sample in a study of human thymus T cells. The thymus was resected at corrective cardiac surgery. Using immunoSEQ multiplex PCR, the repertoire was profiled, and TCRdb retains in-frame clones only, with some absent. This sample yields approximately 70,000 clones, of which 95% are seen a single time; around 0.034% belongs to the top ten. The sequenced sample consisted of thymus tissue. The receptors shown here come from a girl under three years old with a congenital heart defect but otherwise immunologically healthy.

The chain recombines TRBV2 with TRBJ1-5; no clear D. Germline V gene sequence: CDR1 SNHLY, CDR2 FYNNEI. The CDR3 loop spans 17 amino acids. V lost 1 base and J 9 bases, leaving 22 bases between the germline ends. The CDR3 DNA reads as TGTGCCAGCAGTGAAGGGGCGGGTTTGGGCGGTTTAGTGCCCCAGCATTTT. Protein: CASSEGAGLGGLVPQHF.

V gene TRBV6-4 combines with J gene TRBJ2-4; D perhaps matches TRBD1 (8 bases). Per the germline V gene, CDR1 is MRHNA and CDR2 is SNTAGT. Trimming cost V 6 bases and J 0 bases, with 15 bases left between them. There are 16 residues in the CDR3. CDR3 sequence reads: CASRTGGGLAKNIQYF. Here the CDR3 DNA reads TGTGCCAGCAGAACAGGGGGGGGGCTAGCCAAAAACATTCAGTACTTC.

V usage is TRBV28 and J usage is TRBJ2-7; the D gene is possibly TRBD1 (6 bases). This CDR3 spans 18 amino acids. The V and J ends lost 4 bases and 0 bases respectively, with 22 bases between them. Germline V gene lookup returns CDR1 MDHEN and CDR2 SYDVKM. CDR3 sequence: CASSYEVTGKPLSYEQYF. The CDR3 coding sequence is TGTGCCAGCAGTTACGAAGTAACAGGGAAGCCTCTCTCCTACGAGCAGTACTTC. The whole variable domain, filled in from reference TRBV28 and TRBJ2-7, reads DVKVTQSSRYLVKRTGEKVFLECVQDMDHENMFWYRQDPGLGLRLIYFSYDVKMKEKGDIPEGYSVSREKKERFSLILESASTNQTSMYLCASSYEVTGKPLSYEQYFGPGTRLTVT.

The V call is TRBV28, the J call TRBJ2-7; D gene uncertain. The germline V gene encodes CDR1 MDHEN and CDR2 SYDVKM. The CDR3 is 13 residues long. The ends were cut back, 4 bases at V and 5 bases at J, with 12 bases in the middle. CDR3 in amino acids: CASSSPDNHEQYF. Here the CDR3 DNA reads TGTGCCAGCAGTTCCCCCGACAACCACGAGCAGTACTTC.

V gene TRBV28 combines with J gene TRBJ2-3, with 10 positions matching TRBD2. Trimming took 3 bases from V and 7 from J; bases not matched to a gene: 7. CDR1 and CDR2 (germline): MDHEN, SYDVKM. There are 15 residues in the CDR3. Here the CDR3 reads CASSFSSGSRNTQYF. The CDR3, as DNA: TGTGCCAGCAGTTTCTCTAGCGGGAGTAGAAATACGCAGTATTTT. The whole variable domain, filled in from reference TRBV28 and TRBJ2-3, reads DVKVTQSSRYLVKRTGEKVFLECVQDMDHENMFWYRQDPGLGLRLIYFSYDVKMKEKGDIPEGYSVSREKKERFSLILESASTNQTSMYLCASSFSSGSRNTQYFGPGTRLTVL.

The J gene is TRBJ2-3, the V gene TRBV28; 8 bases line up with TRBD2. Germline V CDR1 and CDR2: MDHEN, SYDVKM. The CDR3 is made up of 18 amino acids. V gave up 0 bases and J gave up 1 base; unmatched junction bases: 9. CDR3: CASSLCGGGPRGTDTQYF. DNA for the CDR3: TGTGCCAGCAGTTTATGTGGCGGGGGGCCGCGGGGCACAGATACGCAGTATTTT.

This clone was seen a single time. Its ends do not fully match the called genes, so a read error is possible. The V and J genes are TRBV5-4 and TRBJ2-5; no clear D. The CDR3 spans 15 residues. CDR1 is SGHNT, CDR2 YYREEE, per germline (reference sequence). CDR3 sequence reads: CANSLGYKGQETQYF. The CDR3, as DNA: TGTGCCAACAGCTTGGGATACAAGGGACAAGAGACCCAGTACTTC.

This clone was seen only once. The CDR3 DNA reads TGTGCCAGTAATCAGGGAAGGAACACTGAAGCTTTCTTT. Protein sequence: CASNQGRNTEAFF. The rearrangement links TRBV19 to TRBJ1-1; perhaps TRBD1 as D (5 bases). Germline CDR1 and CDR2: LNHDA and SQIVND (reference sequence). The CDR3 runs to 13 residues. V was trimmed by 7 bases and J by 1 base, leaving 10 bases between them. Full variable domain (missing parts from reference TRBV19 and TRBJ1-1): DGGITQSPKYLFRKEGQNVTLSCEQNLNHDAMYWYRQDPGQGLRLIYYSQIVNDFQKGDIAEGYSVSREKKESFPLTVTSAQKNPTAFYLCASNQGRNTEAFFGQGTRLTVV.

This clone has a single count. J is TRBJ2-1 and V is TRBV19; TRBD2 matches at 12 bases. The CDR3 consists of 18 residues. Per the germline V gene, CDR1 is LNHDA and CDR2 is SQIVND (reference sequence). V gave up 3 bases and J gave up 3 bases; unmatched junction bases: 9. CDR3 in DNA: TGTGCCAGTAGTATTAGGCTAGCGGGAGGGCCCATCTACAATGAGCAGTTCTTC. It is translated as CASSIRLAGGPIYNEQFF.

The chain is built from TRBV5-1 and TRBJ2-5; 8 bases agree with TRBD1. The CDR3 spans 14 residues. Trimming took 1 base from V and 3 from J; bases not matched to a gene: 2. Germline assignment: CDR1 SGHRS and CDR2 YFSETQ. The CDR3 DNA is TGCGCCAGCAGCTTGTTGACAGGGGAAGAGACCCAGTACTTC. It translates to CASSLLTGEETQYF.

This clone appeared a few times. This chain joins TRBV19 and TRBJ1-2; D perhaps matches TRBD1 (6 bases). CDR1 LNHDA and CDR2 SQIVND come from the germline V gene (reference sequence). CDR3 length: 13 residues. Between the trimmed V and J ends, which lost 8 bases and 6 bases, there was a span of 16 bases. The DNA for the CDR3 is TGTGCCAGTTCAGCAGGGGCAGGCGATGGCTACACCTTC. This gives the protein CASSAGAGDGYTF.

V usage is TRBV10-3 and J usage is TRBJ2-3, with 14 nucleotides matching TRBD2. Losses at the gene ends were 4 bases for V and 3 bases for J; bases not matched to a gene: 0. CDR3 size: 15 residues. Per germline, CDR1 ENHRY and CDR2 SYGVKD. CDR3 DNA: TGTGCCATCAGTGGACTAGCGGGAGGGACAGATACGCAGTATTTT. This translates into CAISGLAGGTDTQYF.

V is TRBV18 and J is TRBJ2-5, with 8 bases matching TRBD1. Trimming took 4 bases from V and 4 from J; bases not matched to a gene: 5. CDR1 is KGHSH and CDR2 is LQKENI in the germline V gene. The CDR3 length is 14 residues. The CDR3 DNA follows: TGTGCCAGCTCACTGGACAGGGCAGGAGAGACCCAGTACTTC. As protein: CASSLDRAGETQYF.

This chain uses TRBV5-8 with TRBJ2-1, with D uncertain. Trimming took 2 bases from V and 4 from J, leaving 19 bases between them. CDR3 size: 17 residues. Germline V gene data show CDR1 as SGHTS and CDR2 as YDEGEE. CDR3 amino acids: CASSLSKMAVRYNEQFF. The CDR3 region has the DNA TGTGCCAGCAGCTTATCGAAAATGGCGGTACGATACAATGAGCAGTTCTTC.

The chain combines TRBV6-6 with TRBJ1-3; a possible D gene is TRBD1 (5 bases). The V and J ends lost 6 bases and 0 bases respectively, with 12 bases between them. This CDR3 has 15 residues. The germline gives CDR1 MNHNY, CDR2 SVGAGI (reference sequence). The CDR3 nucleotides read TGTGCCAGCAGGCAGACAGCCAACTCTGGAAACACCATATATTTT. This sequence encodes CASRQTANSGNTIYF.

The rearrangement uses TRBV10-2 and TRBJ2-3; 13 nucleotides align to TRBD2. The germline V gene has CDR1 WSHSY and CDR2 SAAADI. The CDR3 has 16 amino acids. V gave up 2 bases and J gave up 5 bases; unmatched junction bases: 4. For the CDR3, the DNA is TGCGCCAGCAGTGAGGGACTAGCGGGAGAGGGAGATACGCAGTATTTT. It is translated as CASSEGLAGEGDTQYF.

In its sample, this clone was seen once. V is TRBV7-8 and J is TRBJ2-1; 11 bases match TRBD2. Losses at the gene ends were 4 bases for V and 4 bases for J; bases not matched to a gene: 15. From germline, CDR1 is SGHVS and CDR2 FQNEAQ. The CDR3 is 19 residues long. CDR3 residues: CASSSPIGRLAGTYNEQFF. The CDR3 bases are TGTGCCAGCAGCTCTCCGATAGGGCGACTAGCGGGGACATACAATGAGCAGTTCTTC. Using reference TRBV7-8 and TRBJ2-1 for the parts outside the CDR3, the full variable domain is GAGVSQSPRYKVAKRGQDVALRCDPISGHVSLFWYQQALGQGPEFLTYFQNEAQLDKSGLPSDRFFAERPEGSVSTLKIQRTQQEDSAVYLCASSSPIGRLAGTYNEQFFGPGTRLTVL.

The V call is TRBV6-1, the J call TRBJ2-1; 9 bases agree with TRBD1. The CDR3 has 15 residues. V shed 3 bases and J 9 bases; nucleotides not matched to a gene: 9. Germline CDR1 and CDR2: MNHNS and SASEGT. The CDR3 sequence is CASSDFGDRVTEQFF. The CDR3 DNA is TGTGCCAGCAGTGATTTTGGGGACAGGGTCACTGAGCAGTTCTTC.

This clone was picked up a small number of times. The CDR3 region is CASSVVPVVLYNEQFF. CDR3 bases: TGTGCCAGCAGTGTAGTCCCTGTAGTCCTGTACAATGAGCAGTTCTTC. The chain recombines TRBV27 with TRBJ2-1; D is ambiguous. CDR1 is MNHEY, CDR2 SMNVEV, per germline (reference sequence). V dropped 5 bases and J dropped 4 bases, with 18 bases sitting between them. This CDR3 is built from 16 residues.

The V gene is TRBV7-6, the J gene TRBJ1-1, with no clear D. Germline V CDR1 and CDR2: SGHVS, FNYEAQ. Deletions cut 5 bases from V and 0 bases from J, with 13 bases between. The CDR3 runs to 15 residues. CDR3 in amino acids: CASSPRGRLNTEAFF. CDR3 nucleotides: TGTGCCAGCAGCCCGCGAGGACGGCTGAACACTGAAGCTTTCTTT.

V and J are TRBV4-2 and TRBJ1-5; the D gene is possibly TRBD1 (6 bases). Trimming pared 1 base from V and 5 bases from J, leaving 15 bases between. There are 16 residues in the CDR3. Germline V gene data show CDR1 as LGHNA and CDR2 as YNFKEQ. CDR3 DNA: TGTGCCAGCAGCCAAGTGGTTGGGGGCGCGGATCAGCCCCAGCATTTT. Amino acid sequence: CASSQVVGGADQPQHF.

The chain recombines TRBV10-3 with TRBJ2-7; TRBD2 agrees at 7 bases. Germline V gene sequence: CDR1 ENHRY, CDR2 SYGVKD. The CDR3 extends over 16 amino acids. Trimming removed 0 bases from V and 0 bases from J; junction bases left unmatched: 5. The CDR3 DNA reads as TGTGCCATCAGTGAGTCCCTAGCGGATCACTCCTACGAGCAGTACTTC. Its protein product is CAISESLADHSYEQYF.

The chain has TRBV28 and TRBJ1-2; D is possibly TRBD1 (6 bases). The CDR3 sequence is 22 residues long. V lost 6 bases and J 2 bases, leaving 37 bases between the germline ends. CDR1 is MDHEN and CDR2 is SYDVKM in the germline V gene. The CDR3 sequence: CASRLRNHFFQDSGTQNYGYTF. In DNA form, the CDR3 reads TGTGCCAGCAGACTTAGAAACCACTTTTTTCAGGACAGCGGCACCCAAAACTATGGCTACACCTTC.

V usage is TRBV9 and J usage is TRBJ2-6; 7 bases are shared with TRBD1. CDR1 is SGDLS and CDR2 is YYNGEE in the germline V gene. The V gene end was trimmed by 4 bases and the J gene end by 0 bases; junction bases not matched to a gene: 13. The CDR3 has 19 amino acids. The DNA for the CDR3 is TGTGCCAGCAGCTCACCCCGACAGGGACCCTACTCTGGGGCCAACGTCCTGACTTTC. It specifies CASSSPRQGPYSGANVLTF.